A single T cell receptor (beta chain) is shown here with its context. The antigen remains unidentified. It was by 5' RACE with UMI labels that the TRB cDNA libraries were prepared. With the 5' RACE reads reprocessed, TCRdb shows one record per CDR3 protein and no DNA. The sample table sets out about 41,000 distinct CDR3 sequences. This CDR3 spans 13 amino acids. Germline values: CDR1 ENHRY, CDR2 SYGVKD. This specimen belongs to a study of CXCR3-negative and CXCR3-positive naive CD8 T cells. The study's findings and limits: Naive cells, whether CXCR3-negative or CXCR3-positive, had similar TRBV-TRBJ usage, while memory cells differed. Both naive subsets had comparably high diversity; memory CD8+ cells much lower.

The chain employs TRBV10-3 and TRBJ2-1; the D call of TRBD2 rests on TCRdb alone, since no DNA is present to check it. The sequencing sample was made of naive CXCR3- CD8+ T cells from blood. Subset of the sample: CD45RO-CCR7+CD27+CD95- naive CD8+ T cells lacking CXCR3 (TNR3-). The clonotype was recovered from a human donor in good health. Some clones in this sample may be carry-over from other donors' samples. The CDR3: CAISPVSPIEQFF.